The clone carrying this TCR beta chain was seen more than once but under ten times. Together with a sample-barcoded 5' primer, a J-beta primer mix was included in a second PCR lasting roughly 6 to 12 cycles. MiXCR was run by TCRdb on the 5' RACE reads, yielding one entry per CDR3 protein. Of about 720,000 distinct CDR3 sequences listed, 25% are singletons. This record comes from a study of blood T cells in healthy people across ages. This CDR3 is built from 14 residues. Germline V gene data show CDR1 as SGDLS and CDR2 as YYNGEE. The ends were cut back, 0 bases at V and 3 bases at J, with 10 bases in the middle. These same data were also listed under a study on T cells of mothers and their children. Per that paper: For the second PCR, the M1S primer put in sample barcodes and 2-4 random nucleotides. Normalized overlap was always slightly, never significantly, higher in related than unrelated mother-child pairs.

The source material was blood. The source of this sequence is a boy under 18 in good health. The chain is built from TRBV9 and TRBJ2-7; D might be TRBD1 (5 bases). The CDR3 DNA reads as TGTGCCAGCAGCGTAGAGGCCCAGGGCTACGAGCAGTACTTC. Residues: CASSVEAQGYEQYF.